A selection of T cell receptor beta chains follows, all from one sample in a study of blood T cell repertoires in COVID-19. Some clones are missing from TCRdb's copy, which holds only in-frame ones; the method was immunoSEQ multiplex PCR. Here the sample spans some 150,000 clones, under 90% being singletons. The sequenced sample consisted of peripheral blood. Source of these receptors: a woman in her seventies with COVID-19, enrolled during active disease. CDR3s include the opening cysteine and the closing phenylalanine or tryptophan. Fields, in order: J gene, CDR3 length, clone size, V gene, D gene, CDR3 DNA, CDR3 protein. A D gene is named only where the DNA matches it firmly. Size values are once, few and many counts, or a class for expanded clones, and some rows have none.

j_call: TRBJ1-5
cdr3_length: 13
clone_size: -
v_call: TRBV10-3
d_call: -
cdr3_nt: TGTGCCATCAGTGACGGGGGAAGTCAGCCCCAGCATTTT
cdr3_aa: CAISDGGSQPQHF

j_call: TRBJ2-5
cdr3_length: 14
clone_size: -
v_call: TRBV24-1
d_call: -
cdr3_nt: TGTGCCACCAGTGATACGCTTACAGGGGAGACCCAGTACTTC
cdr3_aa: CATSDTLTGETQYF

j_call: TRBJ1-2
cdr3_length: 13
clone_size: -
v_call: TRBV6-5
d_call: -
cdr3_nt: TGTGCCAGCAGTTTACAGGGCACCTATGGCTACACCTTC
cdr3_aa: CASSLQGTYGYTF

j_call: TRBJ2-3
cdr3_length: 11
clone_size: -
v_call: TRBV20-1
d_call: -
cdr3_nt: TGCAGTGCACTTAAGACAGATACGCAGTATTTT
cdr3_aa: CSALKTDTQYF

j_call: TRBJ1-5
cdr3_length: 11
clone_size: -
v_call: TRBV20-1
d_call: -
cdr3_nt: TGCAGTGCTAGCCCGGATCAGCCCCAGCATTTT
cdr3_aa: CSASPDQPQHF

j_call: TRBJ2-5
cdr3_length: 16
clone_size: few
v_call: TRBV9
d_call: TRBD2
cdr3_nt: TGTGCCAGCAGCGTAGGGGGCGGGAGGCTCCAAGAGACCCAGTACTTC
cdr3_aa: CASSVGGGRLQETQYF

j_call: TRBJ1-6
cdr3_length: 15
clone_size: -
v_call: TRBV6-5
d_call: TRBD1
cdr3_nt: TGTGCCAGCAGTTCGGTAGGGACAGGGAATTCACCCCTCCACTTT
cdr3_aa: CASSSVGTGNSPLHF

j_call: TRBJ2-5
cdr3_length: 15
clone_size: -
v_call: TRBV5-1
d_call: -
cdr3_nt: TGCGCCAGCAGCTTGGCCGGGAACCTCCAAGAGACCCAGTACTTC
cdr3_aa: CASSLAGNLQETQYF

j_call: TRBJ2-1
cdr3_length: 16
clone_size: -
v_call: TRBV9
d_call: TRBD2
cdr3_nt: TGTGCCAGCAGCACCCGGACTAGCGGGGTAAACAATGAGCAGTTCTTC
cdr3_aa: CASSTRTSGVNNEQFF

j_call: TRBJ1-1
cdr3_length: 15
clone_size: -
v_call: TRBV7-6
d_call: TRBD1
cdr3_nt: TGTGCCAGCAGCGATAAGGGACAGGGGGCTACTGAAGCTTTCTTT
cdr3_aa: CASSDKGQGATEAFF

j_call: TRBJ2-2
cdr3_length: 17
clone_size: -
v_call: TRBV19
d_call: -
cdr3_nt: TGTGCCAGTAGTATACCAAGGGGGGGCAGGAACACCGGGGAGCTGTTTTTT
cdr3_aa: CASSIPRGGRNTGELFF

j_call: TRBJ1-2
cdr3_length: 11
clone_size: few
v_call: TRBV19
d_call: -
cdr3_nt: TGTGCCAGTAGTATAGATGGAGGGGCCACCTTC
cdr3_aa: CASSIDGGATF

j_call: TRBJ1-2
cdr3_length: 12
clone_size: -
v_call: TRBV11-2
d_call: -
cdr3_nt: TGTGCCAGCAGCTCCAAACAGGGTGACTACACCTTC
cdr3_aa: CASSSKQGDYTF

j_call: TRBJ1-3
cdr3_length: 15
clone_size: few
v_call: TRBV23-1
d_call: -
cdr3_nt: TGCGCCAGCAGCCGGGGGGAGAATTCTGGAAACACCATATATTTT
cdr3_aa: CASSRGENSGNTIYF

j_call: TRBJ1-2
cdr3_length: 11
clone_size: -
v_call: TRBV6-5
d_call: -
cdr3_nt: TGTGCCACCTACTGGGACTATGGCCACACCTTC
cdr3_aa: CATYWDYGHTF

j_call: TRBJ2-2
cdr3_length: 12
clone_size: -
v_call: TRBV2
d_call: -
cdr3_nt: TGTGCCAGCAGCCGGGGAGCCGGGGAGCTGTTTTTT
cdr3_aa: CASSRGAGELFF

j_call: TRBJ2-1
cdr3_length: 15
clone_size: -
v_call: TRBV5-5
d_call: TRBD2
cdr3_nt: TGTGCCAGCAGCGCCGGTAGCGGGGATTACAATGAGCAGTTCTTC
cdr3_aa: CASSAGSGDYNEQFF

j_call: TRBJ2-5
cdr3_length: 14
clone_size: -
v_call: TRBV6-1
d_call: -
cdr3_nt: TGTGCCAGCAGTGAAGGGCTGGGGGCCGAGACCCAGTACTTC
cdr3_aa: CASSEGLGAETQYF

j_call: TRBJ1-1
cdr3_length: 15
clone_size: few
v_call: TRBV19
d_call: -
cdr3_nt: TGTGCCAGTAGTATAGGTAGGGCGCGGGAAACTGAAGCTTTCTTT
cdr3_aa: CASSIGRARETEAFF

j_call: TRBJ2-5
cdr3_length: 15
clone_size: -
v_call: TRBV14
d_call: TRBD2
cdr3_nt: TGTGCCAGCAGCCAGGGAGGGTTGATACAAGAGACCCAGTACTTC
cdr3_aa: CASSQGGLIQETQYF

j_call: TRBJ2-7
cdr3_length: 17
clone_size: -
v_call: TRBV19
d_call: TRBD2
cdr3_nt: TGTGCCAGTAGTATGAAGGTGAGGACTAGCGTGAACTACGAGCAGTACTTC
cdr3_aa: CASSMKVRTSVNYEQYF

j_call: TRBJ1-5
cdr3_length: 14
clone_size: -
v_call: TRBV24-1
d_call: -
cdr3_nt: TGTGCCACCGGGGGCGGAAATAGCAATCAGCCCCAGCATTTT
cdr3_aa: CATGGGNSNQPQHF

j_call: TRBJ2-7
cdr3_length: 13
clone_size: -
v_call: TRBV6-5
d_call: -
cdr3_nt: TGTGCCAGCACTAGGACATTCTCCTACGAGCAGTACTTC
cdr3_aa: CASTRTFSYEQYF

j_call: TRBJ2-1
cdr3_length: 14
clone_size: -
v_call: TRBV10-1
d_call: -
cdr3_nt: TGCGCCAGCAGTCGAGACAGGTTGGGGGATGAGCAGTTCTTC
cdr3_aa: CASSRDRLGDEQFF

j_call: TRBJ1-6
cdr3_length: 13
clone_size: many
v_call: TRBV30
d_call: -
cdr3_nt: TGTGCCTGGACAGGGCTTAGGGGTTCACCCCTCCACTTT
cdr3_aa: CAWTGLRGSPLHF

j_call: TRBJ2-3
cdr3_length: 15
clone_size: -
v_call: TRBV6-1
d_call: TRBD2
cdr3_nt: TGTGCCAGCAGTGAAGGGGCTAGCGGGGGTTATACGCAGTATTTT
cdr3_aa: CASSEGASGGYTQYF

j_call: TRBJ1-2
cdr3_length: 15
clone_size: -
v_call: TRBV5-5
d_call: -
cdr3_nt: TGTGCCAGCAGCGCGACTGGGACACCAAACTATGGCTACACCTTC
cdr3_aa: CASSATGTPNYGYTF

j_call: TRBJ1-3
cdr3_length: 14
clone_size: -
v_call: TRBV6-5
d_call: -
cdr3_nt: TGTGCCAGCAATGGCCCGTCCCGTGGAAACACCATATATTTT
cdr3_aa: CASNGPSRGNTIYF

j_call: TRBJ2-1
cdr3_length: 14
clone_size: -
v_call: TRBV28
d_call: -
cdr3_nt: TGTGCCAGCAGTTTAGCAGACCAGGGGAGTGAGCAGTTCTTC
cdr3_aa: CASSLADQGSEQFF

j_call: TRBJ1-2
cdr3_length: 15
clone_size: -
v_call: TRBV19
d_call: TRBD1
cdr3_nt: TGTGCCAGTAGTGGCACCGGGACAGGGAACTATGGCTACACCTTC
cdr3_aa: CASSGTGTGNYGYTF

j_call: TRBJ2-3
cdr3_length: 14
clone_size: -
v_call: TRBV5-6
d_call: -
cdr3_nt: TGTGCCAGCAGCTCCCCGGGGAACACAGATACGCAGTATTTT
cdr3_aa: CASSSPGNTDTQYF

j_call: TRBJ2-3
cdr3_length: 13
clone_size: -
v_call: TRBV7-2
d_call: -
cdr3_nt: TGTGCCAGCAGCCCCAGGGGTCCAGATACGCAGTATTTT
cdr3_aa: CASSPRGPDTQYF

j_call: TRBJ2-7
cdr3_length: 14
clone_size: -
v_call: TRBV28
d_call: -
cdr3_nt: TGTGCCAGCAGTTTAAATCCGTTGGGCAGGGAGCAGTACTTC
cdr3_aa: CASSLNPLGREQYF

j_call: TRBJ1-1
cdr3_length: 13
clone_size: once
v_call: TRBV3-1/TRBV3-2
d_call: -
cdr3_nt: TGTGCCAGCAGCCAAGATCGGAGAACTGAAGCTTTCTTT
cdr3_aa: CASSQDRRTEAFF

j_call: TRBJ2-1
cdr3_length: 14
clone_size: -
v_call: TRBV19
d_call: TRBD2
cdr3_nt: TGTGCCAGTAGTAGCCTAGCGGGTAGGAATGAGCAGTTCTTC
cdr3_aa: CASSSLAGRNEQFF

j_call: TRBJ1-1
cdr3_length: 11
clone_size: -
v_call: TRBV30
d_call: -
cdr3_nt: TGTGCCTGGAGTCCCGGCACTGAAGCTTTCTTT
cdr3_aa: CAWSPGTEAFF

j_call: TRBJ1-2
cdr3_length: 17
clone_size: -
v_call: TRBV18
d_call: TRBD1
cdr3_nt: TGTGCCAGCTCATCAGGGGACAGCCATCAGGGGGACTATGGCTACACCTTC
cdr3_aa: CASSSGDSHQGDYGYTF

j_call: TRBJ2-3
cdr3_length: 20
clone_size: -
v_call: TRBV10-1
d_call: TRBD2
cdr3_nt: TGCGCCAGCAGTGTAGGGACGGGACTAGCGGCCCCTGGGCGACCAGATACGCAGTATTTT
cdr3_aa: CASSVGTGLAAPGRPDTQYF

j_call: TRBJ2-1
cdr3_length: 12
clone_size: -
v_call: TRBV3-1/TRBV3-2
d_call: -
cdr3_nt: TGTGCCAGCAGCCAAGAGATGGGGAGGCAGTTCTTC
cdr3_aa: CASSQEMGRQFF

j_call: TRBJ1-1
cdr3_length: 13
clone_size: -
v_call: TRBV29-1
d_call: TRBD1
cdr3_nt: TGCAGCGTGTTGGGACAGGGGCGCGCTGAAGCTTTCTTT
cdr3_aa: CSVLGQGRAEAFF

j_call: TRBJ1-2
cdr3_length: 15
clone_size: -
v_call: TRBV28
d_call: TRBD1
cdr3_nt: TGTGCCAGCAGTGAAGGGGGACAGTTCGACTATGGCTACACCTTC
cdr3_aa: CASSEGGQFDYGYTF

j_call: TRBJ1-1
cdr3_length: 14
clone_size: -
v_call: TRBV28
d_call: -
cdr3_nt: TGTGCCAGCAGTCCCCCCGGGGGGGGAACTGAAGCTTTCTTT
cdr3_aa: CASSPPGGGTEAFF

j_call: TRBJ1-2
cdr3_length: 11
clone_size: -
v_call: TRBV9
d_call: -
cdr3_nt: TGTGCCAGCTTAGGGGACTATGGCTACACCTTC
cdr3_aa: CASLGDYGYTF

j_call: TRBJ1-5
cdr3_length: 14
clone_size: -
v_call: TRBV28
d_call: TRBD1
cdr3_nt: TGTGCCAGCGGCCTGACAGGGGGTAATCAGCCCCAGCATTTT
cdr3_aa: CASGLTGGNQPQHF

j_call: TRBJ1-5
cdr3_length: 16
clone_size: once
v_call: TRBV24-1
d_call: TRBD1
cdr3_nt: TGTGCCACCAGTGAGACAGGGGTTAGAGGCAATCAGCCCCAGCATTTT
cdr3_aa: CATSETGVRGNQPQHF

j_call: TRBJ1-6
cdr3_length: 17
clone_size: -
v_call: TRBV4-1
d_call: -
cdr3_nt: TGCGCCAGCAGCCAAGAGAGCTTTGGCTCCTATAATTCACCCCTCCACTTT
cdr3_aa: CASSQESFGSYNSPLHF

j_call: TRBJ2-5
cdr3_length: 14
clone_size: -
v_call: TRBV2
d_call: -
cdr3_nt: TGTGCCAGCAGCGAGGGAGGGGGCCAAGAGACCCAGTACTTC
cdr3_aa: CASSEGGGQETQYF

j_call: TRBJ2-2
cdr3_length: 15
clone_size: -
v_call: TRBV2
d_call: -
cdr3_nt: TGTGCCACCGGAGGTCCCGTAGCGAACACCGGGGAGCTGTTTTTT
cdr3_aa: CATGGPVANTGELFF

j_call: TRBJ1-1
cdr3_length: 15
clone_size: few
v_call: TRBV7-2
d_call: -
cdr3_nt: TGTGCCAGCAGCCCAAACAGGGCCATGAACACTGAAGCTTTCTTT
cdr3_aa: CASSPNRAMNTEAFF

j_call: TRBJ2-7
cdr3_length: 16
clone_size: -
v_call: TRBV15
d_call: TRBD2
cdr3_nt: TGTGCCACCAGCGGCGGACTAGGGAGGAGCTCCTACGAGCAGTACTTC
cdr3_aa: CATSGGLGRSSYEQYF

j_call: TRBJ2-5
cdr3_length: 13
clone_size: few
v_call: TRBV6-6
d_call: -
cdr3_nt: TGTGCCAGCAGTTTTTACATCCCGGAGACCCAGTACTTC
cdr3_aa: CASSFYIPETQYF

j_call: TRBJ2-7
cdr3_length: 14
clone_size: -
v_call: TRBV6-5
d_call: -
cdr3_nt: TGTGCCAGCAGACGGGGACAAATGTCCTACGAGCAGTACTTC
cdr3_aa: CASRRGQMSYEQYF